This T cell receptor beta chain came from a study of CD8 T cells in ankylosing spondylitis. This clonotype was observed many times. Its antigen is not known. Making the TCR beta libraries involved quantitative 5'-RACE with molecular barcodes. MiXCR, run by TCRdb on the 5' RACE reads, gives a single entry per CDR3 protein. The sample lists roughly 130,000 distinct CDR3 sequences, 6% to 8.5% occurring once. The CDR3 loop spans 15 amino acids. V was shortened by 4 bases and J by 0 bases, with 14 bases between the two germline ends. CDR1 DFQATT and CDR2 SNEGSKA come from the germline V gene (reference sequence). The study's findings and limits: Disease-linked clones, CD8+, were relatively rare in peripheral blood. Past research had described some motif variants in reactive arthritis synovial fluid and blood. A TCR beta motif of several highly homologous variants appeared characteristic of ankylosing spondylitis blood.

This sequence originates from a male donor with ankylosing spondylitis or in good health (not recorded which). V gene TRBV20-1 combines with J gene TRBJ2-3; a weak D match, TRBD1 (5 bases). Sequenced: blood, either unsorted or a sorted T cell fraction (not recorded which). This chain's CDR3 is CSATSDSASTDTQYF. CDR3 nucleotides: TGCAGTGCTACTTCCGACAGCGCTAGCACAGATACGCAGTATTTT.